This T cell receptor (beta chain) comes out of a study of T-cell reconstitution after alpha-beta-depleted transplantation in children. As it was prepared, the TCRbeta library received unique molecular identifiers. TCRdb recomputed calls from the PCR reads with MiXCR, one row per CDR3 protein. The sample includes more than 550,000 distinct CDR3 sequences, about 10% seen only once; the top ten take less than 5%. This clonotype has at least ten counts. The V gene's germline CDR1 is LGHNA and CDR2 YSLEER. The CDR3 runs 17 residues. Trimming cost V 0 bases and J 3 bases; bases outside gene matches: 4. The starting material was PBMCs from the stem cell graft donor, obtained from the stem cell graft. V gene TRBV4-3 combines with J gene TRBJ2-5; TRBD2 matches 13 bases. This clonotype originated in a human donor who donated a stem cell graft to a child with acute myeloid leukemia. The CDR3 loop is CASSQELGLAGKETQYF. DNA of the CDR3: TGCGCCAGCAGCCAAGAGTTGGGACTAGCGGGAAAAGAGACCCAGTACTTC.